These 32 T cell receptor beta chains came from one sample sequenced in a study of radiotherapy plus CTLA-4 blockade in lung cancer. Measured with immunoSEQ multiplex PCR; TCRdb has only the in-frame clones, and not every one. There are 80,000 to 100,000 clones in the sample; 88% occur only once, and 4.5% to 6% lies in the top ten. The sequencing used peripheral blood, collected from a patient treated with radiotherapy plus ipilimumab. The receptors stem from a human donor with non-small cell lung cancer that progressed on radiotherapy plus ipilimumab.

V is TRBV19 and J is TRBJ2-5; D may match TRBD1 or TRBD2 (6 bases each). CDR3 size: 14 residues. CDR1 is LNHDA and CDR2 is SQIVND in the germline V gene (reference sequence). V shed 3 bases and J shed 1 base, with 9 bases lying between them. CDR3 region: CASSMGGAQETQYF. Here the CDR3 DNA reads TGTGCCAGTAGTATGGGGGGCGCCCAAGAGACCCAGTACTTC.

The chain has TRBV2 and TRBJ1-1, with 10 bases aligning to TRBD1. CDR3 length: 14 residues. V gave up 5 bases and J gave up 8 bases; unmatched junction bases: 8. Looked up from germline, CDR1 is SNHLY and CDR2 is FYNNEI. The CDR3 DNA is TGTGCCAGCAGTTCCCCGGGACAGGGGACCGAAGCTTTCTTT. Translation: CASSSPGQGTEAFF. Full variable domain (missing parts from reference TRBV2 and TRBJ1-1): EPEVTQTPSHQVTQMGQEVILRCVPISNHLYFYWYRQILGQKVEFLVSFYNNEISEKSEIFDDQFSVERPDGSNFTLKIRSTKLEDSAMYFCASSSPGQGTEAFFGQGTRLTVV.

A note on this clone: The same CDR3 arises from other DNA sequences in this sample as well. CDR3 loop: CASSYSRLGGETQYF. The CDR3 region has the DNA TGTGCCAGCAGTTACTCGAGGTTGGGAGGGGAGACCCAGTACTTC. The chain carries TRBV6-5 and TRBJ2-5; 7 bases map to TRBD2. J lost 5 bases, V lost 0 bases, and 6 bases had no gene match. The CDR3 contains 15 residues. Germline loops: CDR1 MNHEY, CDR2 SVGAGI.

The CDR3 is CASRGTGGFYIPEAFF. The DNA for the CDR3 is TGTGCCAGCAGAGGTACAGGGGGCTTCTATATCCCTGAAGCTTTCTTT. The chain combines TRBV27 with TRBJ1-1, with 9 bases lining up with TRBD1. The CDR3 spans 16 residues. Unmatched junction bases numbered 14, after V lost 6 bases and J lost 6 bases. The V gene's germline CDR1 is MNHEY and CDR2 SMNVEV (reference sequence).

This rearrangement joins TRBV5-6 to TRBJ2-3; D is uncertain. Germline V gives CDR1 SGHDT, CDR2 YYEEEE. V was shortened by 0 bases and J by 0 bases, with 14 bases between the two germline ends. This CDR3 region has 17 residues. CDR3: CASSLEFSYKSTDTQYF. CDR3 coding DNA: TGTGCCAGCAGCTTGGAATTCTCTTACAAAAGCACAGATACGCAGTATTTT.

This clone was found once. The rearrangement joins TRBV2 to TRBJ2-1; TRBD2 matches 13 bases. The CDR3 loop spans 16 amino acids. The J segment lost 8 bases and the V segment lost 5 bases, leaving 9 bases of the junction unmatched. Germline V lookup: CDR1 SNHLY, CDR2 FYNNEI. DNA for the CDR3: TGTGCCAGCAGTCCCCGACTAGCGGGAGGCGCCGATGAGCAGTTCTTC. Translation gives CASSPRLAGGADEQFF.

V gene TRBV11-3 combines with J gene TRBJ2-2; a possible D gene is TRBD1 (6 bases). Per the germline V gene, CDR1 is SGHNT and CDR2 is YENEEA. V was pared by 7 bases and J by 5 bases, with 20 bases between. CDR3 length equals 16 residues. The chain's CDR3 is CASIPGPVQGTGELFF. The CDR3 region has the DNA TGTGCCAGCATCCCCGGTCCGGTCCAGGGGACCGGGGAGCTGTTTTTT.

The gene calls are TRBV5-1 and TRBJ2-1; 12 nucleotides agree with TRBD2. The CDR3 extends over 15 amino acids. The germline CDR1 and CDR2 sequences are SGHRS and YFSETQ. Trimming at V came to 3 bases and at J to 8 bases, leaving 6 bases not matched to a gene. CDR3 nucleotides: TGCGCCAGCAGCTCCCTAGCGGGAGGGCCTGATGAGCAGTTCTTC. Translating it yields CASSSLAGGPDEQFF.

The chain employs TRBV6-1 and TRBJ1-5; D is unresolved. Germline loops: CDR1 MNHNS, CDR2 SASEGT. The V and J ends lost 0 bases and 13 bases respectively, with 19 bases between them. The CDR3 is made up of 15 amino acids. This CDR3 is CASSEAERGKHRQHF. CDR3 nucleotides: TGTGCCAGCAGTGAAGCAGAGCGGGGAAAGCACCGACAGCATTTT.

In its sample, this clone was seen a few times. The chain carries TRBV5-1 and TRBJ1-2; D remains ambiguous. The ends were cut back, 5 bases at V and 4 bases at J, with 12 bases in the middle. Germline-derived CDR1 and CDR2 are SGHRS and YFSETQ. The CDR3 extends over 13 amino acids. The CDR3 region is CASSAGMGYGYTF. The CDR3 coding sequence is TGCGCCAGCAGTGCCGGGATGGGCTATGGCTACACCTTC. Full variable domain (outside the CDR3, taken from reference TRBV5-1 and TRBJ1-2): KAGVTQTPRYLIKTRGQQVTLSCSPISGHRSVSWYQQTPGQGLQFLFEYFSETQRNKGNFPGRFSGRQFSNSRSEMNVSTLELGDSALYLCASSAGMGYGYTFGSGTRLTVV.

J is TRBJ1-5 and V is TRBV2, with 9 nucleotides matching TRBD1. Per the germline V gene, CDR1 is SNHLY and CDR2 is FYNNEI. Trimming removed 6 bases from V and 6 bases from J; junction bases left unmatched: 9. The CDR3 spans 15 residues. This CDR3 is CASRVTGGEGQPQHF. CDR3 sequence (DNA): TGTGCCAGCAGGGTAACAGGGGGCGAGGGTCAGCCCCAGCATTTT. Full variable domain (missing parts from reference TRBV2 and TRBJ1-5): EPEVTQTPSHQVTQMGQEVILRCVPISNHLYFYWYRQILGQKVEFLVSFYNNEISEKSEIFDDQFSVERPDGSNFTLKIRSTKLEDSAMYFCASRVTGGEGQPQHFGDGTRLSIL.

The chain combines TRBV15 with TRBJ2-7; 7 positions agree with TRBD1. CDR3 length equals 15 residues. V shed 0 bases, J shed 3 bases, and the junction held 5 bases outside the gene matches. Per the germline V gene, CDR1 is LNHNV and CDR2 is YYDKDF (reference sequence). DNA for the CDR3: TGTGCCACCAGCAGAGATCATTCAGGGGGCTACGAGCAGTACTTC. Amino acids: CATSRDHSGGYEQYF.

This chain uses TRBV5-1 with TRBJ1-1; D call uncertain. The CDR3 contains 16 residues. Trimming removed 0 bases at V and 1 base at J, with 13 bases between. CDR1 and CDR2 from the germline V gene are SGHRS and YFSETQ. The CDR3 spells CASSLGQTPTNTEAFF. The CDR3 DNA is TGCGCCAGCAGCTTGGGACAAACACCGACGAACACTGAAGCTTTCTTT.

The sample holds a few counts of this clone. The rearrangement links TRBV6-1 to TRBJ2-7; 9 bases align to TRBD1. The CDR3 has 14 amino acids. CDR1 is MNHNS and CDR2 is SASEGT in the germline V gene. Trimming at V came to 8 bases and at J to 3 bases, leaving 8 bases not matched to a gene. The CDR3 is CASSQGAVIYEQYF. The CDR3 DNA follows: TGTGCCAGCTCACAGGGGGCAGTTATCTACGAGCAGTACTTC.

This chain uses TRBV5-1 with TRBJ2-7; 9 nucleotides line up with TRBD1. The CDR3 covers 18 residues. V shed 4 bases, J shed 2 bases, and the junction held 16 bases outside the gene matches. Germline CDR1 SGHRS, CDR2 YFSETQ. In nucleotides, the CDR3 is TGCGCCAGCAGCGTCGGACAGGGGCTTTTACTAAATACCTACGAGCAGTACTTC. Protein: CASSVGQGLLLNTYEQYF.

DNA for the CDR3: TGTGCCAGCAGCTTTGCGCCGCAGCAACCCTACGAGCAGTACTTC. Protein sequence: CASSFAPQQPYEQYF. The gene calls are TRBV7-2 and TRBJ2-7; D is ambiguous. Deletions cut 3 bases from V and 2 bases from J, with 14 bases between. Germline CDR1 reads SGHTA; CDR2 reads FQGNSA. CDR3 length: 15 amino acids.

The V and J genes are TRBV7-8 and TRBJ2-4; 12 bases fit TRBD1. The germline gives CDR1 SGHVS, CDR2 FQNEAQ. CDR3 size: 13 residues. V dropped 3 bases and J dropped 10; count of bases not matched to a gene: 1. CDR3 nucleotides: TGTGCCAGCAGCTTGGGACAGGGGGCGATTCAGTACTTC. Translation: CASSLGQGAIQYF.

The V call is TRBV19, the J call TRBJ2-1, with 9 positions matching TRBD2. CDR3 size: 16 residues. The germline V gene has CDR1 LNHDA and CDR2 SQIVND (reference sequence). V shed 1 base and J 8 bases; nucleotides not matched to a gene: 9. This CDR3 is CASSIGRREGTDEQFF. CDR3 DNA: TGTGCCAGTAGTATAGGGCGGCGGGAGGGTACCGATGAGCAGTTCTTC.

J is TRBJ2-2 and V is TRBV18, with unresolved D. The CDR3 runs 15 residues. The germline V gene has CDR1 KGHSH and CDR2 LQKENI. Trimming stripped 1 base from V and 3 bases from J, with 9 bases between. This CDR3 reads CASSPRKTDTGELFF. The CDR3 bases are TGTGCCAGCTCACCACGAAAAACAGACACCGGGGAGCTGTTTTTT. Variable domain in full (rest from reference TRBV18 and TRBJ2-2): NAGVMQNPRHLVRRRGQEARLRCSPMKGHSHVYWYRQLPEEGLKFMVYLQKENIIDESGMPKERFSAEFPKEGPSILRIQQVVRGDSAAYFCASSPRKTDTGELFFGEGSRLTVL.

The rearrangement uses TRBV4-1 and TRBJ2-7; TRBD2 might be the D (6 bases). CDR1 is MGHRA and CDR2 is YSYEKL in the germline V gene. V was shortened by 4 bases and J by 3 bases, with 16 bases between the two germline ends. The CDR3 contains 15 residues. The CDR3 region has the DNA TGCGCCAGCAGCCCATCTCGACTAGTGGTCTACGAGCAGTACTTC. It encodes CASSPSRLVVYEQYF.

This clone was detected once. V usage is TRBV4-2 and J usage is TRBJ2-7, with D possibly matching TRBD2 (6 bases). From germline, CDR1 is LGHNA and CDR2 YNFKEQ. The CDR3 has 13 residues. V was cut by 0 bases and J by 10 bases, with 13 bases left in between. DNA of the CDR3: TGTGCCAGCAGCCAAGAATCACGCGGGGACCAGTACTTC. Translation gives CASSQESRGDQYF.

The chain links TRBV29-1 to TRBJ2-7, with D possibly being TRBD1 or TRBD2 (5 bases each). The CDR3 runs 12 residues. Trimming shortened V by 6 bases and J by 4 bases, and 13 bases separated the two germline ends. Germline V gene sequence: CDR1 SQVTM, CDR2 ANQGSEA. CDR3 nucleotides: TGCAGCGTCAAGACGGGACCTTACGAGCAGTACTTC. It yields the protein CSVKTGPYEQYF.

V gene TRBV9 combines with J gene TRBJ2-2; D gene unclear. The CDR3 loop spans 12 amino acids. Trimming left V 4 bases short and J 5 bases short, with 6 bases between. CDR1 SGDLS and CDR2 YYNGEE come from the germline V gene. The CDR3 spells CASSQQTGELFF. Written as DNA, the CDR3 is TGTGCCAGCAGCCAACAGACCGGGGAGCTGTTTTTT.

This rearrangement joins TRBV6-6 to TRBJ1-1; no firm D call. The CDR3 is 13 amino acids. Between the trimmed V and J ends, which lost 9 bases and 5 bases, there was a span of 16 bases. Germline V lookup: CDR1 MNHNY, CDR2 SVGAGI (reference sequence). In DNA, the CDR3 is TGTGCCAGTGGCGTATCGATGGGAACTGAAGCTTTCTTT. Encoded protein: CASGVSMGTEAFF.

The chain links TRBV11-2 to TRBJ2-1, with 10 bases fitting TRBD1. The CDR3 covers 18 residues. V shed 5 bases, J shed 4 bases, and the junction held 14 bases outside the gene matches. CDR1 is SGHAT, CDR2 FQNNGV, per germline. The CDR3 here is CASSPRTGGRKEYNEQFF. As DNA, the CDR3 is TGTGCCAGCAGCCCGAGGACAGGGGGAAGGAAGGAATACAATGAGCAGTTCTTC.

To note about this clone: An end of the junction does not agree with germline; a read error may underlie this. The chain combines TRBV7-7 with TRBJ2-5, with D perhaps matching TRBD2 (6 bases). The CDR3 is made up of 17 amino acids. Per the germline V gene, CDR1 is SSHAT and CDR2 is FNYEAQ (reference sequence). CDR3 sequence (DNA): TGTGCTAGCAGCCCCCGCGGGCGGGATCTATACCAAGAGACCCAGTACTTC. Translating gives CASSPRGRDLYQETQYF.

The chain employs TRBV14 and TRBJ2-2; 8 positions agree with TRBD2. The V gene end was trimmed by 3 bases and the J gene end by 0 bases; junction bases not matched to a gene: 12. The CDR3 has 19 amino acids. The germline V gene has CDR1 SGHDN and CDR2 FVKESK. The CDR3, as DNA: TGTGCCAGCAGCCAGTCCCCCTATTCGGGAGGGACGAACACCGGGGAGCTGTTTTTT. It encodes CASSQSPYSGGTNTGELFF.

This chain connects TRBV30 to TRBJ1-2; possibly TRBD1 for D (5 bases). The CDR3 is 14 amino acids. Per germline, CDR1 GTSNPN and CDR2 SVGIG (reference sequence). Trimming took 2 bases from V and 0 from J, leaving 10 bases between them. The DNA of the CDR3 is TGTGCCTGGAGTCAGGGCTCCACTAACTATGGCTACACCTTC. Protein: CAWSQGSTNYGYTF.

The chain links TRBV11-2 to TRBJ1-3; 8 bases line up with TRBD1. Looked up from germline, CDR1 is SGHAT and CDR2 is FQNNGV. There are 16 residues in the CDR3. V shed 5 bases, J shed 4 bases, and the junction held 10 bases outside the gene matches. CDR3 amino acids: CASSQRSRGRGNTIYF. CDR3 nucleotide sequence: TGTGCCAGCAGCCAGAGGAGCAGGGGGCGAGGAAACACCATATATTTT.

The gene calls are TRBV18 and TRBJ1-3, with D perhaps TRBD1 (5 bases). The CDR3 has 15 amino acids. Trimming removed 1 base at V and 0 bases at J, with 7 bases between. The germline V gene has CDR1 KGHSH and CDR2 LQKENI. CDR3 residues: CASSPQGHSGNTIYF. The DNA of the CDR3 is TGTGCCAGCTCACCACAGGGGCACTCTGGAAACACCATATATTTT. Full variable domain (remainder filled in from reference TRBV18 and TRBJ1-3): NAGVMQNPRHLVRRRGQEARLRCSPMKGHSHVYWYRQLPEEGLKFMVYLQKENIIDESGMPKERFSAEFPKEGPSILRIQQVVRGDSAAYFCASSPQGHSGNTIYFGEGSWLTVV.

This sequence joins TRBV7-3 and TRBJ2-2; 7 nucleotides match TRBD2. Germline trimming cut 5 bases from V and 2 bases from J; bases unmatched to any gene: 8. Germline V lookup: CDR1 SGHTA, CDR2 FQGTGA. This CDR3 region has 16 residues. The CDR3, as DNA: TGTGCCAGCAGCCCAGTTAGCGGGTCTAACACCGGGGAGCTGTTTTTT. Residues: CASSPVSGSNTGELFF.

This rearrangement joins TRBV27 to TRBJ2-3; TRBD2 matches at 7 bases. There are 15 residues in the CDR3. Looked up from germline, CDR1 is MNHEY and CDR2 is SMNVEV (reference sequence). V lost 2 bases, J lost 0 bases, and 2 bases stayed unmatched. The CDR3 DNA reads TGTGCCAGCAGTTTAGAAGCGGGAAGCACAGATACGCAGTATTTT. Translation gives CASSLEAGSTDTQYF.